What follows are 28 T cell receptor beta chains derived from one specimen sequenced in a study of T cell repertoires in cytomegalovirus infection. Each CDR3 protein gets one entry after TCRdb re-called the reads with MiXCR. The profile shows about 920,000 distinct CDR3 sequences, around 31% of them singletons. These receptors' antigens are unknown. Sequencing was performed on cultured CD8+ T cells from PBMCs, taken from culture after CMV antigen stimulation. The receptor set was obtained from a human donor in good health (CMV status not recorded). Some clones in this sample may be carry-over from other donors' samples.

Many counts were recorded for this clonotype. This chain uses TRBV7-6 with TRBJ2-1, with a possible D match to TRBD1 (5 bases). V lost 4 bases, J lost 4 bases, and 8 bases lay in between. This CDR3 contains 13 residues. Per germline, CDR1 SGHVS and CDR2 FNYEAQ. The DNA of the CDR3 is TGTGCCAGCAGCTCGACAGAGTACAATGAGCAGTTCTTC. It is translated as CASSSTEYNEQFF.

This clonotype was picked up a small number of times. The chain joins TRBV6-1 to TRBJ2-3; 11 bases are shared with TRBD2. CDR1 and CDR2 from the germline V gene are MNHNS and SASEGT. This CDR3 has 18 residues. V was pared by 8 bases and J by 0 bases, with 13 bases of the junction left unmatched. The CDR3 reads CASPPAVAGGTSTDTQYF. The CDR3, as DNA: TGTGCCAGCCCCCCGGCGGTAGCGGGGGGGACCAGCACAGATACGCAGTATTTT.

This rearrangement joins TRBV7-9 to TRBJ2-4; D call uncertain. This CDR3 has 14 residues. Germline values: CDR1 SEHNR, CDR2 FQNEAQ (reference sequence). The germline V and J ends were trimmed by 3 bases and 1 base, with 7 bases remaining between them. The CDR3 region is CASSLSKAKNIQYF. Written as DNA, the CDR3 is TGTGCCAGCAGCTTGAGCAAGGCCAAAAACATTCAGTACTTC.

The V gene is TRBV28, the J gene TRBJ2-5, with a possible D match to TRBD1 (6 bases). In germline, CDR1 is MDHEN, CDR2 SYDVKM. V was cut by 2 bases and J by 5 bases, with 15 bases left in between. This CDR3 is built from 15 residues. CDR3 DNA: TGTGCCAGCAGTTTACAGGGGTCCATCGGCGAGACCCAGTACTTC. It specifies CASSLQGSIGETQYF.

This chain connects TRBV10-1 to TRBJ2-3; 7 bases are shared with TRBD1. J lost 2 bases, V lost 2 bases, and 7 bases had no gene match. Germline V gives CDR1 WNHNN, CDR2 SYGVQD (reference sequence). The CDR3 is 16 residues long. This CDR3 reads CASSEDDRVNTDTQYF. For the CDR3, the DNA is TGCGCCAGCAGTGAGGATGACAGGGTTAACACAGATACGCAGTATTTT.

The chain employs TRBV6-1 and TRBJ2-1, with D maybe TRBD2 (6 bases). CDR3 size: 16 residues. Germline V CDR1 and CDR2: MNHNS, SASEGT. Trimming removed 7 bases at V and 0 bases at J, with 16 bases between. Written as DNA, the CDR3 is TGTGCCAGCATCCGGGGGTGGATGAGCTCCTACAATGAGCAGTTCTTC. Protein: CASIRGWMSSYNEQFF.

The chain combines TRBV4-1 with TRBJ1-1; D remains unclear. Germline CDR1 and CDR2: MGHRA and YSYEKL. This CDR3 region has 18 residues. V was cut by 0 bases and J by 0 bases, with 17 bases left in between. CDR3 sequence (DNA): TGCGCCAGCAGCCAAGATCGTGACGGGAGGGCGTTGAACACTGAAGCTTTCTTT. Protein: CASSQDRDGRALNTEAFF.

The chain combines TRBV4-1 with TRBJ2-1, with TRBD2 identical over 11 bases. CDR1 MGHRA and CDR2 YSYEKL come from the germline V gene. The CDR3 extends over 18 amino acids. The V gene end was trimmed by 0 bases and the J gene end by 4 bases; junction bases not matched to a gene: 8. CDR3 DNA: TGCGCCAGCAGCCAAGATTATGCTAGCGGGGGGCCTTACAATGAGCAGTTCTTC. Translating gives CASSQDYASGGPYNEQFF.

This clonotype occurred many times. The CDR3 DNA follows: TGTGCCAGTAGTAGACTAGCGGGCGCGAACACCGGGGAGCTGTTTTTT. Translated: CASSRLAGANTGELFF. This chain links TRBV19 with TRBJ2-2; TRBD2 matches 10 bases. V trimming: 4 bases; J trimming: 0 bases; junction bases outside the gene matches: 2. This CDR3 contains 16 residues. In germline, CDR1 is LNHDA, CDR2 SQIVND (reference sequence).

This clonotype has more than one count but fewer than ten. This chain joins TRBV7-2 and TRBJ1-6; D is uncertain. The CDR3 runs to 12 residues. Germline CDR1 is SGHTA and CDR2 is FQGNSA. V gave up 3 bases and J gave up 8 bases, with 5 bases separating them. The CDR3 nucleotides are TGTGCCAGCAGCTTTTCATATTCACCCCTCCACTTT. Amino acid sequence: CASSFSYSPLHF.

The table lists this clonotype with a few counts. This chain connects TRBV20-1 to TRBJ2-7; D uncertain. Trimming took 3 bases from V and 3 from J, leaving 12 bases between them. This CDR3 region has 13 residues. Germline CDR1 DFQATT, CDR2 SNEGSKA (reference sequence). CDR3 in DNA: TGCAGTGCTAGGGAGAGGTCCTTCTACGAGCAGTACTTC. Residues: CSARERSFYEQYF.

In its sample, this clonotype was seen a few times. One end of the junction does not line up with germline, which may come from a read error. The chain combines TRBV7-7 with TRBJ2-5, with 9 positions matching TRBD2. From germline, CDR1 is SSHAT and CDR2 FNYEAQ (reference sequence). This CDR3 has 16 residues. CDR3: CASSQGVAGVQETQYF. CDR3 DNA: TGTGCTAGCAGCCAAGGGGTAGCGGGGGTCCAAGAGACCCAGTACTTC. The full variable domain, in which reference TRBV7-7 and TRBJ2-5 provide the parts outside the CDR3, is GAGVSQSPRYKVTKRGQDVTLRCDPISSHATLYWYQQALGQGPEFLTYFNYEAQPDKSGLPSDRFSAERPEGSISTLTIQRTEQRDSAMYRCASSQGVAGVQETQYFGPGTRLLVL.

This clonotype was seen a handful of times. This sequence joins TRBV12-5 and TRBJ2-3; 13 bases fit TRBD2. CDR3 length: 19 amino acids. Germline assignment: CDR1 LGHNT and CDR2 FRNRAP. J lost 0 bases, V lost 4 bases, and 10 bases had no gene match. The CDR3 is CASGWTSGGAFTSTDTQYF. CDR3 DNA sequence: TGTGCTAGTGGTTGGACTAGCGGGGGAGCCTTCACGAGCACAGATACGCAGTATTTT.

CDR3 protein: CATSRWDHRGTQYF. DNA of the CDR3: TGTGCCACCAGCAGGTGGGACCATAGGGGGACCCAGTACTTC. The chain has TRBV15 and TRBJ2-5; D might be TRBD1 or TRBD2, each matching 5 bases. The CDR3 consists of 14 residues. In germline, CDR1 is LNHNV, CDR2 YYDKDF (reference sequence). V dropped 3 bases and J dropped 7 bases, with 15 bases sitting between them.

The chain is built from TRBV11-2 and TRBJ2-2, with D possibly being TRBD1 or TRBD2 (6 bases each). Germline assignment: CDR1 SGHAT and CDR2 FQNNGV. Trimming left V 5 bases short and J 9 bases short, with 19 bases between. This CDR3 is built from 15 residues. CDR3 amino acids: CASSLGGSQSWELFF. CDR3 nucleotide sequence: TGTGCCAGCAGCCTCGGGGGCTCTCAAAGCTGGGAGCTGTTTTTT.

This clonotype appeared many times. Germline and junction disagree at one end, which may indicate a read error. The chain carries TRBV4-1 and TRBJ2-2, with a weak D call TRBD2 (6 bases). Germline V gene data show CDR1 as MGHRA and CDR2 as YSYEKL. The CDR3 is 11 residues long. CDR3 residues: CASSGTGELFF. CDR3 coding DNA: TGTGCCAGCAGCGGGACCGGGGAGCTGTTTTTT.

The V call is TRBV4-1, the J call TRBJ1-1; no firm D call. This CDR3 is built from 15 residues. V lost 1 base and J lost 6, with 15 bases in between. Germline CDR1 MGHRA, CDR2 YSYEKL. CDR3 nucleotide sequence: TGCGCCAGCAGCCAAGTAGTGGGTGTACTGTCTGAAGCTTTCTTT. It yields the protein CASSQVVGVLSEAFF.

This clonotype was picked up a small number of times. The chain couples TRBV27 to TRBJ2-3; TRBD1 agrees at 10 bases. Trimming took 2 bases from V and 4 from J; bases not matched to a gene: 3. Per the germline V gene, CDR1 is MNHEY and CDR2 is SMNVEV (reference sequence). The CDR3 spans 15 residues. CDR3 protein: CASSLGTGDADTQYF. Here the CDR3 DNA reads TGTGCCAGCAGTTTAGGGACAGGGGATGCAGATACGCAGTATTTT.

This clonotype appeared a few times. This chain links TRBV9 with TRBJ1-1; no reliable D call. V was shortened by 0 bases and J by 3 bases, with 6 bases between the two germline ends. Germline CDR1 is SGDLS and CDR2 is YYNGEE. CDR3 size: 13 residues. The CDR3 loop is CASSVGSYTEAFF. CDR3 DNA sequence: TGTGCCAGCAGCGTAGGAAGTTACACTGAAGCTTTCTTT.

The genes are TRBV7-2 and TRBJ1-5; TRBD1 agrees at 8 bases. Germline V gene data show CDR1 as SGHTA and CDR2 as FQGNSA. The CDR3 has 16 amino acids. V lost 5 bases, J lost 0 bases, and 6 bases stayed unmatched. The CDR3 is CASSATGGYSNQPQHF. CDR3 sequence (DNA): TGTGCCAGCAGCGCTACAGGGGGATATAGCAATCAGCCCCAGCATTTT.

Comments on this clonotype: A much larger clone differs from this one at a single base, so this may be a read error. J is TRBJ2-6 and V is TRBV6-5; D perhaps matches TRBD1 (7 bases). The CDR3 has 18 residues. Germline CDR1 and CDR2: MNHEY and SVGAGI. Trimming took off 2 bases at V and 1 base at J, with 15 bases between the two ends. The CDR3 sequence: CASSYAQGTGSGANVLTF. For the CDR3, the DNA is TGTGCCAGCAGTTACGCACAGGGGACTGGGTCTGGGGCCAACGTCCTGACTTTC.

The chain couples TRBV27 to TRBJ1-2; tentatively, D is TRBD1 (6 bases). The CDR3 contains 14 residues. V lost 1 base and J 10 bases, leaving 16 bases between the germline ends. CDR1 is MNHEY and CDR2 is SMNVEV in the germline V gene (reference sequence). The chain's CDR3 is CASSLLAGDPYYTF. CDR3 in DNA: TGTGCCAGCAGTTTATTAGCAGGGGACCCTTACTACACCTTC.

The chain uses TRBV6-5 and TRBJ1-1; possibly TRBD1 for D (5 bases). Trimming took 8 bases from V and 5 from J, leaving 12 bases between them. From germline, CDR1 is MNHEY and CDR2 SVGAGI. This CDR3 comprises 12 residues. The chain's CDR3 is CASAEGTTEAFF. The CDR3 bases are TGTGCCAGCGCAGAAGGGACGACTGAAGCTTTCTTT.

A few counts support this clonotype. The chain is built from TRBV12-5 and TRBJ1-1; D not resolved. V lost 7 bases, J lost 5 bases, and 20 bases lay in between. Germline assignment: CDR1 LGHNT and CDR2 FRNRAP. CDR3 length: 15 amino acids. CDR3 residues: CASDQIGEVPTEAFF. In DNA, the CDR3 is TGTGCTAGTGACCAAATAGGAGAGGTCCCAACTGAAGCTTTCTTT.

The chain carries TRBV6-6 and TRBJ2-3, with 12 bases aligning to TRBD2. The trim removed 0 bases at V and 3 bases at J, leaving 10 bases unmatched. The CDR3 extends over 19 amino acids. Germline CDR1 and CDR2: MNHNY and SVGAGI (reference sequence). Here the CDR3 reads CASSYSIRLAGGYTDTQYF. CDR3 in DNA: TGTGCCAGCAGTTACTCGATCCGGCTAGCGGGGGGGTATACAGATACGCAGTATTTT.

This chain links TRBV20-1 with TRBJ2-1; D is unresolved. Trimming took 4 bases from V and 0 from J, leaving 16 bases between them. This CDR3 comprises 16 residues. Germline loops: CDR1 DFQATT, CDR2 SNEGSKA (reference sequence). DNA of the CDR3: TGCAGTGCTATCTTCATTTCACAGAGCTCCTACAATGAGCAGTTCTTC. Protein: CSAIFISQSSYNEQFF.

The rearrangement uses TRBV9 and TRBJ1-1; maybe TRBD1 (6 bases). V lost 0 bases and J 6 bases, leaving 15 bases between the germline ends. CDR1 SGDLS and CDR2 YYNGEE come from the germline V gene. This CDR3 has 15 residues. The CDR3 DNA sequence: TGTGCCAGCAGCGTAGGTCCCAACAGGGACTCTGAAGCTTTCTTT. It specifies CASSVGPNRDSEAFF.

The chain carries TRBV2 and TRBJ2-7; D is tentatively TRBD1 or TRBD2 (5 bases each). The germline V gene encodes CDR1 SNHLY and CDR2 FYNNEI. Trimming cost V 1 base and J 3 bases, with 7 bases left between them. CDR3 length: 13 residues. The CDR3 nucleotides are TGTGCCAGCAGTGAAGGGGGGAACTACGAGCAGTACTTC. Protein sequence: CASSEGGNYEQYF.